This entry describes one T cell receptor (beta chain). The antigen remains unidentified. The CDR3 spans 15 residues. The germline CDR1 and CDR2 sequences are SGHNT and YYREEE (reference sequence). V was shortened by 4 bases and J by 0 bases, with 8 bases between the two germline ends. The data derive from a study of cytomegalovirus exposure and HLA in healthy donors. Whole-study results and caveats: Reportedly, diagnosis of cytomegalovirus status by the classifier showed high specificity and sensitivity.

Use of 60 Vbeta and 13 Jbeta primers characterized the PCR. The protocol was immunoSEQ multiplex PCR, while the TCRdb copy is restricted to in-frame clones and leaves out a portion. This table has 150,000 to 200,000 clones, over 75% appearing once. The TCR comes from a human donor in good health. The chain links TRBV5-4 to TRBJ2-6; possible D gene TRBD1, 6 bases. Sequencing was done on a sample of PBMCs. CDR3: CASSRTASGANVLTF. The CDR3, as DNA: TGTGCCAGCAGCCGGACAGCCTCTGGGGCCAACGTCCTGACTTTC.